The present T cell receptor (beta chain) was sequenced within a study of shared clonotypes between healthy human individuals. Study summary: Contributing individuals were two females and three males aged 18 to 49. CD4 naive cells filled three plates per donor, CD4 memory three, CD8 naive two and CD8 memory one.

In the naive CD8 group, cells lacked CD45RO and were positively selected for CCR7, so terminally differentiated effector memory CD45RA+ cells were left out. Original analysis: Owing to the provision of junction-only sequences devoid of quality scores by immunoSEQ, filtering differed. Method: immunoSEQ multiplex PCR; TCRdb's copy keeps in-frame clones and lacks some. D and trimming were read from the DNA, whereas the V and J calls and clone size are those reported in that table. The sample shows 800,000 to 950,000 clones, approximately 97% of them seen only once. The V gene's germline CDR1 is SEHNR and CDR2 FQNEAQ (reference sequence). The V segment lost 5 bases and the J segment 0 bases; nucleotides outside the gene matches: 10. The CDR3 consists of 17 residues.

This chain joins TRBV7-9 and TRBJ2-1; 7 positions match TRBD1. The sample comprised naive CD8+ T cells sorted from blood. This receptor was obtained from a man younger than 40 in good health. The CDR3 DNA follows: TGTGCCAGCAGCGTAGAAGGCAGGGGGAGCTCCTACAATGAGCAGTTCTTC. Translation: CASSVEGRGSSYNEQFF.